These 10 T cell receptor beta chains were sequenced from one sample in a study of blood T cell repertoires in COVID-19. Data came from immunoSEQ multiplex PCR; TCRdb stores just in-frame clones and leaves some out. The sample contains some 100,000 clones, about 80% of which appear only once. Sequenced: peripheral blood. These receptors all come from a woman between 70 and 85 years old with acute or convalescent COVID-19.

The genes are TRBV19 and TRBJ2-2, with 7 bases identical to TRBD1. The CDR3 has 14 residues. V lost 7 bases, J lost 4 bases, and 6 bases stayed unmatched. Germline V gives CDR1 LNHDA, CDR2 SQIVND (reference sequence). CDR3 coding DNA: TGTGCCAGTATCGACAGGGTACCCACCGGGGAGCTGTTTTTT. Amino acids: CASIDRVPTGELFF.

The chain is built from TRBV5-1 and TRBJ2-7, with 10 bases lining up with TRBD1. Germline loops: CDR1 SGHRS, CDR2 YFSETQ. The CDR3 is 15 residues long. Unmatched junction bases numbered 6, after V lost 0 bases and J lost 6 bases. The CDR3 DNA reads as TGCGCCAGCAGCTTGGTAGGGACAGGGGCGGGCGAGCAGTACTTC. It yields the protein CASSLVGTGAGEQYF.

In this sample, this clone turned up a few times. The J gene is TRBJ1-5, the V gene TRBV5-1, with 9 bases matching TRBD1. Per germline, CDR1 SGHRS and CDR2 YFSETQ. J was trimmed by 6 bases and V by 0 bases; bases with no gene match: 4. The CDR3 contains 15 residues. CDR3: CASSLDPGQGQPQHF. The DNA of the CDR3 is TGCGCCAGCAGCTTGGACCCGGGACAGGGTCAGCCCCAGCATTTT.

CDR3 protein: CASSGSRTGLYV. CDR3 sequence (DNA): TGTGCCAGCAGTGGCTCAAGGACAGGGTTGTACGTC. The rearrangement joins TRBV2 to TRBJ2-7; 8 nucleotides agree with TRBD1. The germline gives CDR1 SNHLY, CDR2 FYNNEI. The CDR3 is made up of 12 amino acids. Unmatched junction bases numbered 8, after V lost 4 bases and J lost 12 bases.

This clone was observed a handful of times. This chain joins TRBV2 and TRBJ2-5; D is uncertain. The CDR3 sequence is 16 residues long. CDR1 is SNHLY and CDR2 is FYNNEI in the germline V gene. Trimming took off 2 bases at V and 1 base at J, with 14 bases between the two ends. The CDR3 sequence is CASSESAGFFQETQYF. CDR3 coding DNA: TGTGCCAGCAGTGAATCTGCCGGGTTCTTCCAAGAGACCCAGTACTTC.

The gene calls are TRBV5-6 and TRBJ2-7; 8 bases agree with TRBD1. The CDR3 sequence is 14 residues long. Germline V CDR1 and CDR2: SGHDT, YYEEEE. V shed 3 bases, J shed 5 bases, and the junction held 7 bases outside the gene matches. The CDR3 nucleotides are TGTGCCAGCAGCTCTGGACAGGGAGCAGACGAGCAGTACTTC. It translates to CASSSGQGADEQYF. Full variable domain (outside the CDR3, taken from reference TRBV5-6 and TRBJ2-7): DAGVTQSPTHLIKTRGQQVTLRCSPKSGHDTVSWYQQALGQGPQFIFQYYEEEERQRGNFPDRFSGHQFPNYSSELNVNALLLGDSALYLCASSSGQGADEQYFGPGTRLTVT.

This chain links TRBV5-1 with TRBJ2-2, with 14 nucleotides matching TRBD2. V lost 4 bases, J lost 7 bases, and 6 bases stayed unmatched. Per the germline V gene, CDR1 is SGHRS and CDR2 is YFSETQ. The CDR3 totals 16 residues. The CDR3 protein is CASSTGTSGGLGELFF. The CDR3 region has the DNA TGCGCCAGCAGCACAGGGACTAGCGGGGGACTCGGGGAGCTGTTTTTT.

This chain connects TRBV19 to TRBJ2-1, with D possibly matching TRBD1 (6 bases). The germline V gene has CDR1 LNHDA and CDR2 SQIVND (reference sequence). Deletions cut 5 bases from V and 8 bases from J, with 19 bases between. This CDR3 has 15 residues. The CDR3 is CASSAGTWLTDEQFF. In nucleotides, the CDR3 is TGTGCCAGTAGTGCCGGGACATGGTTGACGGATGAGCAGTTCTTC.

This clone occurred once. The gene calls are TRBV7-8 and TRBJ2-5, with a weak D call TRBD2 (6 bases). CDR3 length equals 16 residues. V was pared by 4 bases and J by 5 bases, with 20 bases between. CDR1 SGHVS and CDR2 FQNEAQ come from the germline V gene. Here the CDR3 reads CASSSLGPGLRETQYF. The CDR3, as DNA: TGTGCCAGCAGCTCGCTCGGTCCGGGACTCAGGGAGACCCAGTACTTC.

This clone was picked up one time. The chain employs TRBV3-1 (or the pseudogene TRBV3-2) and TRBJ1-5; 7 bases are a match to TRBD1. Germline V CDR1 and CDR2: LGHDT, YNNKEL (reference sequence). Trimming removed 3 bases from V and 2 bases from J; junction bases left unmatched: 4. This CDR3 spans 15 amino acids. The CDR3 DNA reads TGTGCCAGCAGCCAGCGACAGGGCGGCAATCAGCCCCAGCATTTT. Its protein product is CASSQRQGGNQPQHF.